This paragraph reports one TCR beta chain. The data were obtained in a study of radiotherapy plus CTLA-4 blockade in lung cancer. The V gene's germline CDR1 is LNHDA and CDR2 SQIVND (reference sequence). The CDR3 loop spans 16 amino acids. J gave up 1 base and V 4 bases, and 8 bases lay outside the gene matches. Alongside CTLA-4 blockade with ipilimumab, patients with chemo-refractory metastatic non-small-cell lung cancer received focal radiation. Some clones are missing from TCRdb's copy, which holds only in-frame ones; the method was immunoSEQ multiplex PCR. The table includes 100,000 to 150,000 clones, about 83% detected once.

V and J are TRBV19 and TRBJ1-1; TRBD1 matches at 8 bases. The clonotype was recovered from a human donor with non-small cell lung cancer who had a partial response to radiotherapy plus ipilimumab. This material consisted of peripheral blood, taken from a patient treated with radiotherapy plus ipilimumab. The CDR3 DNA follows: TGTGCCAGTAGTACTCGTCCCGGGACAGGGAACACTGAAGCTTTCTTT. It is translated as CASSTRPGTGNTEAFF.